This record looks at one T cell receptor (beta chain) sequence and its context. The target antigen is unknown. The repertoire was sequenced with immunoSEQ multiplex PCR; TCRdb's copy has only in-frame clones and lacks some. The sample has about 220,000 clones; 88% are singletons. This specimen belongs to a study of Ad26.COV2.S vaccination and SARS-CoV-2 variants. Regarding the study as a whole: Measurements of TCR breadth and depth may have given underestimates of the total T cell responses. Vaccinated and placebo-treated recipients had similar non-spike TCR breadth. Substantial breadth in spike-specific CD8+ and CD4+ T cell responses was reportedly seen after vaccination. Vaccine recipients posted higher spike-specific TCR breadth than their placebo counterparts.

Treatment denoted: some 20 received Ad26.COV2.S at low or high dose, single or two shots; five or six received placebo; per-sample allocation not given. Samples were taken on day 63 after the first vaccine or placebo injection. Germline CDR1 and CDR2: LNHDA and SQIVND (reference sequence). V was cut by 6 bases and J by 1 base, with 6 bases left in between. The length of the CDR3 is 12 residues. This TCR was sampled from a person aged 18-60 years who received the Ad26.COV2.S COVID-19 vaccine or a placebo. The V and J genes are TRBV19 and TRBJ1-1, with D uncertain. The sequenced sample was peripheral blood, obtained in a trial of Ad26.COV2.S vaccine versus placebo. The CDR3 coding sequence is TGTGCCAGTAGCCCAACGAACACTGAAGCTTTCTTT. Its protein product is CASSPTNTEAFF.